This T cell receptor beta chain is from a study of T cells after yellow fever vaccination. Study-wide context: Fractions low in cell number were prepared with SMART-Seq v4 Ultra Low Input. Study results and caveats: A limited proportion of clonotypes was detected within both the CD4 and CD8 compartments.

Germline V gives CDR1 SGHRS, CDR2 YFSETQ. The CDR3 length is 14 residues. The trim removed 2 bases at V and 5 bases at J, leaving 5 bases unmatched. This clonotype was seen at least ten times. Its antigen is as yet unknown. Production of TCR cDNA was by 5'RACE template switching, which also added a universal primer site and UMIs. MiXCR, run by TCRdb on the 5' RACE reads, gives a single entry per CDR3 protein. In the table there are a few hundred thousand distinct CDR3 sequences, approximately 4.3% of which are singletons. This chain joins TRBV5-1 and TRBJ2-3; TRBD1 matches at 7 bases. The sequencing used PBMCs, collected 15 days after the yellow fever booster vaccination. The receptor was isolated from a man aged 18-30 years who received the YFV17D yellow fever vaccine. The CDR3 is CASSFGTERDTQYF. The CDR3, as DNA: TGCGCCAGCAGCTTTGGGACAGAGAGAGATACGCAGTATTTT. The entire variable domain, with the rest obtained from reference TRBV5-1 and TRBJ2-3, is as follows: KAGVTQTPRYLIKTRGQQVTLSCSPISGHRSVSWYQQTPGQGLQFLFEYFSETQRNKGNFPGRFSGRQFSNSRSEMNVSTLELGDSALYLCASSFGTERDTQYFGPGTRLTVL.